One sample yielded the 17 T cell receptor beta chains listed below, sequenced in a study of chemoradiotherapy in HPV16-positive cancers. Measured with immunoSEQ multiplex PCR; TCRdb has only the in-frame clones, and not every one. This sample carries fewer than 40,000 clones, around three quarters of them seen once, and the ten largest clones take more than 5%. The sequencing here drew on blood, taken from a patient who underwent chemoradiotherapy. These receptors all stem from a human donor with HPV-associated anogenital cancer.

The chain's CDR3 is CASSKSHAGSYGYTF. DNA for the CDR3: TGTGCCAGCAGTAAGTCACATGCAGGTAGCTATGGCTACACCTTC. The chain is built from TRBV6-1 and TRBJ1-2, with no clear D. V was pared by 5 bases and J by 4 bases, with 17 bases between. The CDR3 is 15 residues long. Germline V gene sequence: CDR1 MNHNS, CDR2 SASEGT.

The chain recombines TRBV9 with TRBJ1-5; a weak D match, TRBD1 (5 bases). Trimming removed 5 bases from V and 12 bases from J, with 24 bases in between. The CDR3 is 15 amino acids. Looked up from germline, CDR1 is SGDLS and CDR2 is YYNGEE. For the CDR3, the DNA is TGTGCCAGCAGGAAGGGGTCCTCTCGCCGTGTCAGCCAGCATTTT. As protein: CASRKGSSRRVSQHF. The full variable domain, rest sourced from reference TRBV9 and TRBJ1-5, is DSGVTQTPKHLITATGQRVTLRCSPRSGDLSVYWYQQSLDQGLQFLIQYYNGEERAKGNILERFSAQQFPDLHSELNLSSLELGDSALYFCASRKGSSRRVSQHFGDGTRLSIL.

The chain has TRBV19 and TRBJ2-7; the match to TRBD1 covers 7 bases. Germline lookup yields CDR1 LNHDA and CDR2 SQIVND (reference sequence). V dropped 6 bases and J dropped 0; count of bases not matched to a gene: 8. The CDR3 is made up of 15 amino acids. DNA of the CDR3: TGTGCCAGTAGCCTTGGGACAGCTTTCTCCTACGAGCAGTACTTC. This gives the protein CASSLGTAFSYEQYF.

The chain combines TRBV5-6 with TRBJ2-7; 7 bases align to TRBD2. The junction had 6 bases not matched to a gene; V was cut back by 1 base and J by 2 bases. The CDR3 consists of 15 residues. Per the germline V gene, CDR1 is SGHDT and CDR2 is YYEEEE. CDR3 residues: CASSLLGLKTYEQYF. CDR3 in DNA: TGTGCCAGCAGCTTGCTGGGACTAAAAACCTACGAGCAGTACTTC.

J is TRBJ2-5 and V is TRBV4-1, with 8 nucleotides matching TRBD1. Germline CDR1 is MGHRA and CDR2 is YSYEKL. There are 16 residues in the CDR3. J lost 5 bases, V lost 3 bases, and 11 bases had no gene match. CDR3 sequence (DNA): TGCGCCAGCAGCCAGGGGACAGGAGGTACCGTGGAGACCCAGTACTTC. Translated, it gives CASSQGTGGTVETQYF.

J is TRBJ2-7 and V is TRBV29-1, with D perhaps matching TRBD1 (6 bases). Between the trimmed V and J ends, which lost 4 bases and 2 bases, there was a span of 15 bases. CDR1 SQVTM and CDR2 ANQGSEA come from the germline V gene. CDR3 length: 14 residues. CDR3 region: CSVADSLRAYEQYF. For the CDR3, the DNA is TGCAGCGTTGCGGACAGTTTAAGGGCCTACGAGCAGTACTTC.

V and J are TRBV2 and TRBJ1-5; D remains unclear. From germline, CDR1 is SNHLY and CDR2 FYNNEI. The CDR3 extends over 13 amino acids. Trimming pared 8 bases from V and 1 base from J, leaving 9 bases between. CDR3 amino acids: CASGSRSNQPQHF. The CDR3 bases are TGTGCCAGCGGCTCCCGGAGCAATCAGCCCCAGCATTTT.

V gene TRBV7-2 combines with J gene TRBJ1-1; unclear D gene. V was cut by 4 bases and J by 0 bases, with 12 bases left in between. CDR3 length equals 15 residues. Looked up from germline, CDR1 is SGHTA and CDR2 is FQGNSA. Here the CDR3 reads CASSWSGIMNTEAFF. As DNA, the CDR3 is TGTGCCAGCAGCTGGTCTGGGATCATGAACACTGAAGCTTTCTTT.

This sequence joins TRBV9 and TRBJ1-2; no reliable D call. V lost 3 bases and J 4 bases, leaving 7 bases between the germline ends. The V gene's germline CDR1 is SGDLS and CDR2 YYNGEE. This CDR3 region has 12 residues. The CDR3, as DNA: TGTGCCAGCAGCGAACAGAGCTATGGCTACACCTTC. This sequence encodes CASSEQSYGYTF.

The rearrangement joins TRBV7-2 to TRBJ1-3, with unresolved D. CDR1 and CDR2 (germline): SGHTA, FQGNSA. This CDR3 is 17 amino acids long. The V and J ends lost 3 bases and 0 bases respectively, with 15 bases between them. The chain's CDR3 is CASSFRFLRNSGNTIYF. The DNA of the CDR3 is TGTGCCAGCAGCTTTCGCTTTCTGCGGAACTCTGGAAACACCATATATTTT.

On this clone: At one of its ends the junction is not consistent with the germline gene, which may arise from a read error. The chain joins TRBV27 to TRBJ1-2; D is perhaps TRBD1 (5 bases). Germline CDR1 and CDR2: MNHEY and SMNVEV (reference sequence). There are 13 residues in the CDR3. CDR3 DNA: TGTGCCAGCAGTTTCCAGGGTAACAATGGCTACACCTTC. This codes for CASSFQGNNGYTF.

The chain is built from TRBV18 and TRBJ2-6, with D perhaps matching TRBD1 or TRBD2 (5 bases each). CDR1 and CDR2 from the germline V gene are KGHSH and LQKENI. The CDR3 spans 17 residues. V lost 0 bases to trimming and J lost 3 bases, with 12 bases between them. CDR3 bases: TGTGCCAGCTCACCACCAGGATGGGGGATTGGGGCCAACGTCCTGACTTTC. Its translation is CASSPPGWGIGANVLTF.

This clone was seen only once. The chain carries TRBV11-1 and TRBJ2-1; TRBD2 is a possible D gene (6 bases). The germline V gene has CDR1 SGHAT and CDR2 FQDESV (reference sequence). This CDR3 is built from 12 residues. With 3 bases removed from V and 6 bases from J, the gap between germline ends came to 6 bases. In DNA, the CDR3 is TGTGCCAGCAGCTTCGGGAGCAATGAGCAGTTCTTC. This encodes CASSFGSNEQFF.

The CDR3 region has the DNA TGTGCCAGCAGGAAATTGACAGGGAGAACTGGAAACACCATATATTTT. Amino acid sequence: CASRKLTGRTGNTIYF. The V and J genes are TRBV11-2 and TRBJ1-3; 7 bases are shared with TRBD1. Unmatched junction bases numbered 10, after V lost 6 bases and J lost 2 bases. The length of the CDR3 is 16 residues. Per germline, CDR1 SGHAT and CDR2 FQNNGV.

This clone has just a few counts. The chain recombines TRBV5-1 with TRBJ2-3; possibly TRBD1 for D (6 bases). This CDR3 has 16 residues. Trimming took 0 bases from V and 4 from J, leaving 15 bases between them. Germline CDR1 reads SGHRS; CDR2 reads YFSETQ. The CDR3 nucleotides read TGCGCCAGCAGCTTGGTGTCAAGGGGGTTTGCAGATACGCAGTATTTT. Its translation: CASSLVSRGFADTQYF. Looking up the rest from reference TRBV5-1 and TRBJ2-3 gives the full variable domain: KAGVTQTPRYLIKTRGQQVTLSCSPISGHRSVSWYQQTPGQGLQFLFEYFSETQRNKGNFPGRFSGRQFSNSRSEMNVSTLELGDSALYLCASSLVSRGFADTQYFGPGTRLTVL.

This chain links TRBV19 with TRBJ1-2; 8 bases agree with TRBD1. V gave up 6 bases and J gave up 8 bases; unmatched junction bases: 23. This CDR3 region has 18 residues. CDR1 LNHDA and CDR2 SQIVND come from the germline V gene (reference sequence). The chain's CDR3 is CASRGQAAAPSLLGGYTF. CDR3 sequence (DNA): TGTGCCAGTAGGGGACAGGCAGCCGCGCCCAGCCTCTTGGGGGGCTACACCTTC.

CDR3 sequence reads: CATARGTEAFF. In DNA form, the CDR3 reads TGTGCCACGGCGAGGGGAACTGAAGCTTTCTTT. This chain links TRBV6-5 with TRBJ1-1; a weak D match, TRBD1 (5 bases). V was shortened by 10 bases and J by 5 bases, with 11 bases between the two germline ends. The germline CDR1 and CDR2 sequences are MNHEY and SVGAGI. The length of the CDR3 is 11 residues.